The 26 T cell receptor beta chains below all came from one sample that was sequenced in a study of cytomegalovirus exposure and HLA in healthy donors. Sequencing was performed with immunoSEQ multiplex PCR; in TCRdb, only in-frame clones are kept and a portion is missing. The repertoire includes hundreds of thousands of clones, about 87% of them detected once, and 2.6% sits in the top ten. Sample: PBMCs. These receptors were obtained from a man aged 18 to 30 in good health and CMV-seronegative.

This sequence joins TRBV5-6 and TRBJ1-1, with 7 bases aligning to TRBD1. CDR1 is SGHDT, CDR2 YYEEEE, per germline. The CDR3 is 13 amino acids. Trimming cost V 8 bases and J 2 bases; bases outside gene matches: 6. CDR3 coding DNA: TGTGCCAGTAGAGGGGGCATCAACACTGAAGCTTTCTTT. Protein: CASRGGINTEAFF.

In DNA form, the CDR3 reads TGTGCCAGCACCCCAGGCCGTGCCATCTCCTACAATGAGCAGTTCTTC. Amino acid sequence: CASTPGRAISYNEQFF. This chain links TRBV28 with TRBJ2-1; D gene unclear. Germline V gene sequence: CDR1 MDHEN, CDR2 SYDVKM. V dropped 7 bases and J dropped 0 bases, with 16 bases sitting between them. The CDR3 sequence is 16 residues long. Supplemented by reference TRBV28 and TRBJ2-1, the full variable domain reads DVKVTQSSRYLVKRTGEKVFLECVQDMDHENMFWYRQDPGLGLRLIYFSYDVKMKEKGDIPEGYSVSREKKERFSLILESASTNQTSMYLCASTPGRAISYNEQFFGPGTRLTVL.

The chain recombines TRBV27 with TRBJ1-5; D possibly corresponds to TRBD1 (5 bases). The CDR3 length is 15 residues. Germline CDR1 reads MNHEY; CDR2 reads SMNVEV (reference sequence). Trimming left V 3 bases short and J 2 bases short, with 11 bases between. This chain's CDR3 is CASSFRGTGNQPQHF. The CDR3, as DNA: TGTGCCAGCAGTTTCCGGGGGACCGGCAATCAGCCCCAGCATTTT.

Only a few counts were recorded for this clone. The chain couples TRBV7-2 to TRBJ2-2; D not certain. The length of the CDR3 is 13 residues. From germline, CDR1 is SGHTA and CDR2 FQGNSA. Trimming pared 0 bases from V and 6 bases from J, leaving 5 bases between. The chain's CDR3 is CASSLAEAGELFF. CDR3 sequence (DNA): TGTGCCAGCAGCTTAGCTGAGGCCGGGGAGCTGTTTTTT.

The chain uses TRBV15 and TRBJ2-4; TRBD1 might be the D (6 bases). Germline CDR1 is LNHNV and CDR2 is YYDKDF (reference sequence). Trimming took off 5 bases at V and 6 bases at J, with 14 bases between the two ends. The CDR3 runs to 14 residues. The CDR3: CATSERRGINIQYF. CDR3 coding DNA: TGTGCCACCAGCGAACGAAGGGGGATAAACATTCAGTACTTC.

The chain couples TRBV9 to TRBJ1-2; weak D call: TRBD1 (5 bases). This CDR3 is built from 13 residues. V was pared by 4 bases and J by 6 bases, with 13 bases between. The germline V gene encodes CDR1 SGDLS and CDR2 YYNGEE. CDR3 in DNA: TGTGCCAGCAGCCCCCCAGGGTGGGATGGCTACACCTTC. This encodes CASSPPGWDGYTF.

The chain has TRBV2 and TRBJ2-7, with 9 bases matching TRBD1. The V and J ends lost 3 bases and 3 bases, in that order; junction bases with no gene match: 3. In germline, CDR1 is SNHLY, CDR2 FYNNEI. The CDR3 runs to 14 residues. Here the CDR3 reads CASSEGTGNYEQYF. In DNA form, the CDR3 reads TGTGCCAGCAGTGAGGGGACAGGGAACTACGAGCAGTACTTC.

This chain connects TRBV18 to TRBJ2-7; maybe TRBD2 (6 bases). Per the germline V gene, CDR1 is KGHSH and CDR2 is LQKENI. The CDR3 is 15 amino acids. V was trimmed by 3 bases and J by 0 bases, leaving 12 bases between them. CDR3 nucleotides: TGTGCCAGCTCACCCGGCGGGGCAAGCTCCTACGAGCAGTACTTC. As protein: CASSPGGASSYEQYF.

The chain carries TRBV27 and TRBJ2-7; a possible D gene is TRBD1 (6 bases). The germline CDR1 and CDR2 sequences are MNHEY and SMNVEV (reference sequence). Trimming left V 5 bases short and J 0 bases short, with 14 bases between. The CDR3 loop spans 15 amino acids. The CDR3 protein is CASSHRTVLSYEQYF. In DNA, the CDR3 is TGTGCCAGCAGTCACAGGACAGTTCTCTCCTACGAGCAGTACTTC.

The chain couples TRBV10-3 to TRBJ2-4; perhaps TRBD1 as D (5 bases). With 6 bases removed from V and 6 bases from J, the gap between germline ends came to 21 bases. The germline CDR1 and CDR2 sequences are ENHRY and SYGVKD. The CDR3 is 16 amino acids. CDR3 sequence (DNA): TGTGCCATCAGCCGAAACCAGGGTGGGGTGGGAAACATTCAGTACTTC. It encodes CAISRNQGGVGNIQYF.

This chain joins TRBV5-1 and TRBJ2-7, with 10 bases aligning to TRBD1. Trimming cost V 4 bases and J 7 bases; bases outside gene matches: 8. The CDR3 extends over 14 amino acids. In germline, CDR1 is SGHRS, CDR2 YFSETQ. CDR3 in DNA: TGCGCCAGCAGCCCCCGGGACAGGGGTGCGGAGCAGTACTTC. As protein: CASSPRDRGAEQYF.

The gene calls are TRBV6-5 and TRBJ2-2, with 8 bases aligning to TRBD2. J lost 6 bases, V lost 4 bases, and 7 bases had no gene match. The CDR3 runs 15 residues. Germline CDR1 is MNHEY and CDR2 is SVGAGI. The CDR3 loop reads CASSSSTSEAGELFF. In nucleotides, the CDR3 is TGTGCCAGCAGTTCATCGACTAGCGAGGCCGGGGAGCTGTTTTTT.

This chain joins TRBV7-8 and TRBJ2-7; weak D call: TRBD2 (5 bases). This CDR3 has 15 residues. Between the trimmed V and J ends, which lost 2 bases and 5 bases, there was a span of 16 bases. From germline, CDR1 is SGHVS and CDR2 FQNEAQ. The DNA of the CDR3 is TGTGCCAGCAGCTTAATCTTCCCTAGCATGAACGAGCAGTACTTC. Its translation is CASSLIFPSMNEQYF.

V is TRBV4-1 and J is TRBJ2-7, with 10 bases lining up with TRBD1. V dropped 0 bases and J dropped 3; count of bases not matched to a gene: 2. The CDR3 extends over 15 amino acids. CDR1 is MGHRA, CDR2 YSYEKL, per germline. The CDR3 DNA reads TGCGCCAGCAGCCAAGAGGGACAGGGGATCTACGAGCAGTACTTC. It translates to CASSQEGQGIYEQYF.

J is TRBJ2-7 and V is TRBV19; a weak D match, TRBD2 (6 bases). V was clipped by 3 bases and J by 6 bases, with 9 bases between them. CDR3 size: 12 residues. The germline V gene encodes CDR1 LNHDA and CDR2 SQIVND (reference sequence). DNA of the CDR3: TGTGCCAGTAGTATTTCGGGGGTCGAGCAGTACTTC. Its protein product is CASSISGVEQYF. The full variable domain, with the rest looked up from reference TRBV19 and TRBJ2-7, is DGGITQSPKYLFRKEGQNVTLSCEQNLNHDAMYWYRQDPGQGLRLIYYSQIVNDFQKGDIAEGYSVSREKKESFPLTVTSAQKNPTAFYLCASSISGVEQYFGPGTRLTVT.

This chain joins TRBV4-2 and TRBJ2-7; D is ambiguous. Trimming shortened V by 0 bases and J by 6 bases, and 18 bases separated the two germline ends. In germline, CDR1 is LGHNA, CDR2 YNFKEQ. The CDR3 contains 16 residues. CDR3 sequence reads: CASSQEMRPAGSEQYF. In DNA form, the CDR3 reads TGTGCCAGCAGCCAAGAGATGAGACCCGCAGGTTCCGAGCAGTACTTC.

The chain uses TRBV7-8 and TRBJ2-5; 7 positions match TRBD1. The CDR3 has 14 amino acids. The V gene's germline CDR1 is SGHVS and CDR2 FQNEAQ. V lost 8 bases and J lost 5; bases outside the gene matches: 11. The DNA of the CDR3 is TGTGCCAGCGGGACAGCCTTATCCGAGGAGACCCAGTACTTC. Translation gives CASGTALSEETQYF.

This clone was counted only a few times. This sequence joins TRBV27 and TRBJ1-1; D uncertain. The CDR3 is made up of 13 amino acids. Germline V gives CDR1 MNHEY, CDR2 SMNVEV (reference sequence). The V end was cut by 2 bases, the J end by 3 bases, with 7 bases between. In DNA form, the CDR3 reads TGTGCCAGCAGTTTAGCGGGGTACACTGAAGCTTTCTTT. Residues: CASSLAGYTEAFF.

The chain couples TRBV25-1 to TRBJ2-2, with TRBD1 matching over 8 bases. CDR1 and CDR2 (germline): MGHDK, SYGVNS. Trimming removed 3 bases from V and 5 bases from J; junction bases left unmatched: 8. The CDR3 runs to 16 residues. The CDR3 DNA reads as TGTGCCAGCAGTGATGAAACGAGGACAGGGACCGGGGAGCTGTTTTTT. Its translation: CASSDETRTGTGELFF.

The chain recombines TRBV9 with TRBJ1-2; D ambiguous. V lost 3 bases and J 8 bases, leaving 11 bases between the germline ends. This CDR3 region has 12 residues. The germline V gene encodes CDR1 SGDLS and CDR2 YYNGEE. The CDR3 bases are TGTGCCAGCAGCGCCTCCATCGGGGGCTACACCTTC. Its translation: CASSASIGGYTF.

The chain couples TRBV30 to TRBJ2-3; 13 positions match TRBD2. The CDR3 extends over 16 amino acids. V trimming: 1 base; J trimming: 3 bases; junction bases outside the gene matches: 4. The V gene's germline CDR1 is GTSNPN and CDR2 SVGIG (reference sequence). CDR3 protein: CAWSAGTSGKTDTQYF. CDR3 coding DNA: TGTGCCTGGAGTGCTGGGACTAGCGGGAAAACAGATACGCAGTATTTT.

The rearrangement links TRBV6-5 to TRBJ2-2, with TRBD2 as a possible D gene (5 bases). V lost 0 bases and J lost 7, with 12 bases in between. The CDR3 covers 15 residues. Germline CDR1 and CDR2: MNHEY and SVGAGI. CDR3 sequence: CASSYSFYAGGELFF. Here the CDR3 DNA reads TGTGCCAGCAGTTACTCGTTCTACGCGGGCGGGGAGCTGTTTTTT.

The rearrangement links TRBV28 to TRBJ2-1; TRBD2 matches 7 bases. Losses at the gene ends were 2 bases for V and 2 bases for J; bases not matched to a gene: 0. CDR3 length: 14 residues. From germline, CDR1 is MDHEN and CDR2 SYDVKM. The CDR3 spells CASSLAGAYNEQFF. The CDR3, as DNA: TGTGCCAGCAGTTTAGCGGGAGCCTACAATGAGCAGTTCTTC.

V gene TRBV5-1 combines with J gene TRBJ1-3; no reliable D call. Germline CDR1 and CDR2: SGHRS and YFSETQ. V lost 0 bases, J lost 0 bases, and 10 bases lay in between. The CDR3 covers 16 residues. The CDR3 here is CASSLGSVSSGNTIYF. CDR3 nucleotide sequence: TGCGCCAGCAGCTTGGGGAGCGTTAGCTCTGGAAACACCATATATTTT.

This clone was recorded only once. This chain connects TRBV19 to TRBJ2-1; possibly TRBD1 for D (5 bases). The CDR3 runs 15 residues. V was pared by 5 bases and J by 3 bases, with 14 bases between. Germline V gene lookup returns CDR1 LNHDA and CDR2 SQIVND (reference sequence). The DNA of the CDR3 is TGTGCCAGTAGTGCCTTACAGGATAGCTACAATGAGCAGTTCTTC. This translates into CASSALQDSYNEQFF.

CDR3 region: CASSSKGDREEYEQYF. As DNA, the CDR3 is TGTGCCAGCAGCTCAAAAGGGGACAGGGAGGAATACGAGCAGTACTTC. J is TRBJ2-7 and V is TRBV7-2; 9 bases match TRBD1. Germline CDR1 SGHTA, CDR2 FQGNSA. After removal of 4 bases from V and 4 bases from J, the junction contained 11 bases not matched to a gene. The CDR3 runs to 16 residues.